This passage covers 11 T cell receptor beta chains from one sample sequenced in a study of cytotoxic CD8 clonotypes in ibrutinib-treated CLL. Profiling relied on immunoSEQ multiplex PCR, and the TCRdb table lists in-frame clones only, not all of them. The top ten hold 24% of the sample, which has around 53,000 clones, around 52% seen once. The source material was PBMCs, sampled at disease progression, from a patient treated with ibrutinib. The receptor set was obtained from a human donor with chronic lymphocytic leukemia.

In this sample, this clone turned up a few times. The V and J genes are TRBV28 and TRBJ1-1, with 7 bases that match TRBD1. The V gene end was trimmed by 2 bases and the J gene end by 6 bases; junction bases not matched to a gene: 12. Looked up from germline, CDR1 is MDHEN and CDR2 is SYDVKM. CDR3 length: 16 amino acids. The chain's CDR3 is CASSLPTPGTAAEAFF. The CDR3 DNA follows: TGTGCCAGCAGTTTACCAACTCCTGGGACAGCCGCTGAAGCTTTCTTT.

The chain has TRBV9 and TRBJ2-1; D is ambiguous. This CDR3 has 15 residues. CDR1 SGDLS and CDR2 YYNGEE come from the germline V gene. Trimming cost V 2 bases and J 0 bases, with 9 bases left between them. Here the CDR3 DNA reads TGTGCCAGCAGCGTGTCTGATTTCTCCTACAATGAGCAGTTCTTC. It translates to CASSVSDFSYNEQFF.

This clone was seen a few times. The chain carries TRBV19 and TRBJ1-5; TRBD1 matches at 10 bases. This CDR3 is built from 17 residues. CDR1 and CDR2 from the germline V gene are LNHDA and SQIVND (reference sequence). With 6 bases clipped from V and 2 bases from J, the junction kept 10 bases outside the gene matches. CDR3 sequence reads: CASRSGTGVMGNQPQHF. In DNA, the CDR3 is TGTGCCAGTAGGTCCGGGACAGGGGTCATGGGCAATCAGCCCCAGCATTTT.

The chain employs TRBV29-1 and TRBJ2-5, with D unclear. V shed 7 bases and J shed 5 bases, with 14 bases lying between them. The CDR3 contains 12 residues. Germline V CDR1 and CDR2: SQVTM, ANQGSEA. CDR3 bases: TGCAGCGGCGACCGGGTGGCGGAGACCCAGTACTTC. Encoded protein: CSGDRVAETQYF.

V and J are TRBV7-9 and TRBJ1-4, with 10 bases that match TRBD1. V gave up 2 bases and J gave up 12 bases; unmatched junction bases: 3. This CDR3 is built from 13 residues. CDR1 is SEHNR, CDR2 FQNEAQ, per germline (reference sequence). The CDR3 nucleotides are TGTGCCAGCAGCTTACAGACAGGGGGCCAACTGTTTTTT. Amino acids: CASSLQTGGQLFF.

This chain joins TRBV28 and TRBJ1-1; 7 nucleotides line up with TRBD1. Germline CDR1 is MDHEN and CDR2 is SYDVKM. This CDR3 comprises 14 residues. Germline trimming cut 5 bases from V and 6 bases from J; bases unmatched to any gene: 9. CDR3 region: CASSPPTGSPEAFF. The DNA of the CDR3 is TGTGCCAGCAGTCCGCCGACAGGGTCCCCTGAAGCTTTCTTT.

This chain uses TRBV11-2 with TRBJ2-3; D tentatively fits TRBD1 or TRBD2 (6 bases each). V lost 1 base to trimming and J lost 2 bases, with 7 bases between them. From germline, CDR1 is SGHAT and CDR2 FQNNGV. This CDR3 is built from 14 residues. CDR3 sequence: CASSLGGATDTQYF. The CDR3 coding sequence is TGTGCCAGCAGCTTAGGGGGGGCCACAGATACGCAGTATTTT.

This clone appeared many times. V and J are TRBV7-2 and TRBJ2-3; possibly TRBD2 for D (6 bases). Trimming removed 7 bases at V and 8 bases at J, with 25 bases between. Germline V gene lookup returns CDR1 SGHTA and CDR2 FQGNSA. CDR3 length: 16 amino acids. CDR3 region: CASIPRGLAMVGTQYF. The CDR3 DNA reads TGTGCCAGCATCCCCCGGGGCCTAGCGATGGTGGGTACGCAGTATTTT.

This clone was counted a few times. V is TRBV10-3 and J is TRBJ2-3; 7 bases are shared with TRBD1. The CDR3 covers 14 residues. The V gene end was trimmed by 6 bases and the J gene end by 5 bases; junction bases not matched to a gene: 8. Germline V gives CDR1 ENHRY, CDR2 SYGVKD. CDR3 coding DNA: TGTGCCATCAGGGGAGAGGGGGCAGTAGATACGCAGTATTTT. Translating it yields CAIRGEGAVDTQYF.

This clone appeared a few times. V gene TRBV13 combines with J gene TRBJ2-7; TRBD2 matches at 10 bases. Germline V gene sequence: CDR1 PRHDT, CDR2 FYEKMQ (reference sequence). V was clipped by 3 bases and J by 0 bases; unmatched bases: 5. The CDR3 is 16 residues long. The CDR3 protein is CASSFLLAGASYEQYF. CDR3 DNA: TGTGCCAGCAGCTTCCTGCTAGCGGGGGCCTCCTACGAGCAGTACTTC.

Only a few counts were recorded for this clone. The V gene is TRBV5-1, the J gene TRBJ2-2, with D unclear. Germline V gives CDR1 SGHRS, CDR2 YFSETQ. CDR3 length equals 14 residues. Trimming removed 1 base from V and 2 bases from J, with 6 bases in between. The CDR3 coding sequence is TGCGCCAGCAGCTTGATCCAAAACACCGGGGAGCTGTTTTTT. This translates into CASSLIQNTGELFF. Together with reference TRBV5-1 and TRBJ2-2, the CDR3 gives the full variable domain: KAGVTQTPRYLIKTRGQQVTLSCSPISGHRSVSWYQQTPGQGLQFLFEYFSETQRNKGNFPGRFSGRQFSNSRSEMNVSTLELGDSALYLCASSLIQNTGELFFGEGSRLTVL.